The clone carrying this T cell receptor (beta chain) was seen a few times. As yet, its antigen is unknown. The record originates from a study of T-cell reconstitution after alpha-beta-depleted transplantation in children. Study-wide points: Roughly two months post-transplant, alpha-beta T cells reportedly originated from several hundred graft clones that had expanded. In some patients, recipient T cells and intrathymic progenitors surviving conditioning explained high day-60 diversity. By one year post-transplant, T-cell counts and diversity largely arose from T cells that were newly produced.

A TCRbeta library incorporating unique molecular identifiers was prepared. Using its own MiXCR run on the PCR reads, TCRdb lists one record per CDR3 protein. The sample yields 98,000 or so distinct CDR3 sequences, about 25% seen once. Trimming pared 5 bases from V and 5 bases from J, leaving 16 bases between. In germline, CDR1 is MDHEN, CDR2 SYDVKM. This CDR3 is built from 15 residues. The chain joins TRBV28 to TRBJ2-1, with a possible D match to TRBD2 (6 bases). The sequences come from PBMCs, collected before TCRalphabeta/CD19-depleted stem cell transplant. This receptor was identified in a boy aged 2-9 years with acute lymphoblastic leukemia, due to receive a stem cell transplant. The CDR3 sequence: CASSVSGGNNNEQFF. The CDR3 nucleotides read TGTGCCAGCAGTGTAAGCGGAGGGAATAACAATGAGCAGTTCTTC.